This T cell receptor beta chain originates from a study of blood T cells in healthy people across ages. Regarding the study as a whole: Possibly, changes in expanded clonotypes were confounded because donor CMV status was unknown.

Ranging in age from about 6 to 90, the donors were healthy Caucasian individuals from Russia. A minimum of 5.5 micrograms of total RNA was extracted per sample. Alongside a J-beta primer mix, a sample-barcoded 5' primer served in a second PCR lasting roughly 6 to 12 cycles. Using its own MiXCR run on the 5' RACE reads, TCRdb lists one record per CDR3 protein. The data contain about 800,000 distinct CDR3 sequences, 25% of them seen just once; the ten biggest clones take up under 4.5%. The ends were cut back, 5 bases at V and 1 base at J, with 12 bases in the middle. The CDR3 is 14 residues long. With regard to this clonotype: Its target is not known.

The same data also contributed to another study, on T cells of mothers and their children. In that study: The study sampled a few healthy Caucasian mothers and their six children.

J is TRBJ2-7 and V is TRBV12-3 or TRBV12-4; D unresolved. Sequences were obtained from blood. This receptor was obtained from a boy aged 5-17 years in good health. CDR3 residues: CASSARTDSYEQYF. For the CDR3, the DNA is TGTGCCAGCAGTGCCCGGACGGATTCCTACGAGCAGTACTTC.